This entry concerns a single TCR beta chain. Its cognate antigen is unknown. V was clipped by 4 bases and J by 0 bases, with 16 bases between them. CDR1 is LNHNV and CDR2 is YYDKDF in the germline V gene (reference sequence). The CDR3 is 17 amino acids. The sample is drawn from a study of blood T cells in healthy people across ages. Study-wide points: Naive CD4+ cells and diversity were both higher in long-lived donors than in aged donors. Possibly, changes in expanded clonotypes were confounded because donor CMV status was unknown.

For the second PCR, which ran for about 6 to 12 cycles, a sample-barcoded 5' primer and a J-beta primer mix were used. From the 5' RACE reads, TCRdb called clonotypes with MiXCR, one entry per CDR3 protein. The sample has around 1,000,000 distinct CDR3 sequences; 35% to 40% are singletons. Specimen: blood. This chain connects TRBV15 to TRBJ2-1, with a possible D match to TRBD2 (5 bases). This clonotype was obtained from a man aged 18 to 29 in good health. In DNA form, the CDR3 reads TGTGCCACCAGCACCGACCCCACCGGGAACTCCTACAATGAGCAGTTCTTC. This encodes CATSTDPTGNSYNEQFF.